This is a list of T cell receptor beta chains from one sample in a study of T cells after yellow fever vaccination. Each CDR3 protein gets one entry after TCRdb re-called the 5' RACE reads with MiXCR. The sample lists hundreds of thousands of distinct CDR3 sequences; 9% to 15% were seen once. This specimen was PBMCs, taken on the day of the yellow fever booster vaccination. Receptors originate from a man aged 25 to 40 who received the YFV17D yellow fever vaccine. Both conserved end residues are part of each CDR3. A D gene is named only where the DNA matches it firmly. Clone size is stated in some rows and not others, as once, few, many or a class when expanded.

d_gene	abundance	v_gene	j_gene	CDR3nt	CDR3aa
TRBD2	.	TRBV7-2	TRBJ2-7	TGTGCCAGCAGGCCGGGACTAGCGGGGGGCGAGCAGTACTTC	CASRPGLAGGEQYF
.	.	TRBV18	TRBJ1-4	TGTGCCAGCTCATCGGAACTGCGTCCCAGTGAAAAACTGTTTTTT	CASSSELRPSEKLFF
TRBD2	.	TRBV28	TRBJ2-1	TGTGCCAGCAGGGGAGTCGGGGGGAGTTCCTACAATGAGCAGTTCTTC	CASRGVGGSSYNEQFF
.	.	TRBV9	TRBJ2-1	TGTGCCAGCAGCGTGCTGCGGAGCTCCTACAATGAGCAGTTCTTC	CASSVLRSSYNEQFF
TRBD2	many	TRBV4-3	TRBJ2-5	TGCGCCAGCAGCCCGGGGGGGGGAAAGACCCAGTACTTC	CASSPGGGKTQYF
.	few	TRBV7-2	TRBJ2-2	TGTGCCAGCAGTCCCAGGGGGGCTACGAACACCGGGGAGCTGTTTTTT	CASSPRGATNTGELFF
TRBD2	few	TRBV27	TRBJ2-1	TGTGCCAGCAGTAACAGACTAGCGGGAGGGCTAAGCAATGAGCAGTTCTTC	CASSNRLAGGLSNEQFF
.	.	TRBV12-3/TRBV12-4	TRBJ1-1	TGTGCCAGCAGTTTAGCTCCCCTCGCTGAAGCTCTCTTT	CASSLAPLAEALF
TRBD2	.	TRBV20-1	TRBJ2-1	TGCAGTGCTAGTTTGCGGGAGGGCCCGTTC	CSASLREGPF
TRBD2	few	TRBV7-9	TRBJ2-2	TGTGCCACTAGCGGGAGGTGGAACACCGGGGAGCTGTTTTTT	CATSGRWNTGELFF
TRBD2	few	TRBV30	TRBJ2-1	TGTGCCTGGATCCCGGGACTAGCGGTATACAATGAGCAGTTCTTC	CAWIPGLAVYNEQFF
.	.	TRBV20-1	TRBJ1-4	TGCAGTGCATCCCCGGGACTCCCGCGGGAAAAACTGTTTTTT	CSASPGLPREKLFF
TRBD2	.	TRBV9	TRBJ2-3	TGTGCCAGCAGCGTGGGACTAGCAAACACAGATACGCAGTATTTT	CASSVGLANTDTQYF
TRBD2	.	TRBV7-8	TRBJ2-1	TGTGCCAGCAGCTTAGGAACGGGAGGGTCTGGTGAGCAGTTCTTC	CASSLGTGGSGEQFF
TRBD2	few	TRBV13	TRBJ2-7	TGTGCCAGCAGCTCTCGGGAGGGCCTCTACGAGCAGTACTTC	CASSSREGLYEQYF
.	many	TRBV29-1	TRBJ1-1	TGCAGCGCCCTTGCCCCTCCGAACACTGAAGCTTTCTTT	CSALAPPNTEAFF
.	.	TRBV12-3/TRBV12-4	TRBJ2-1	TGTGCCAGCAGTCTCCCGTCTGGTGAGCAGTTCTTC	CASSLPSGEQFF
TRBD1	.	TRBV10-3	TRBJ2-2	TGTGCCATCAGTGAGAGGACAGGGAACACCGGGGAGCTGTTTTTT	CAISERTGNTGELFF
TRBD2	few	TRBV6-2/TRBV6-3	TRBJ2-1	TGTGCCAGCAGTTACCCGGGACTAGCGGGAGTGGCTGGTGAGCAGTTCTTC	CASSYPGLAGVAGEQFF
.	few	TRBV18	TRBJ1-2	TGTGCCAGCTCACCCGCCCAGTCCGGGGGGAGCTATGGCTACACCTTC	CASSPAQSGGSYGYTF
.	few	TRBV12-5	TRBJ2-5	TGTGCTAGTGGTTTGTCCTCATTAGAGACCCAGTACTTC	CASGLSSLETQYF
TRBD1	many	TRBV20-1	TRBJ2-7	TGCAGTGCTCGTAGACAGGGCCGCGAGCAGTACTTC	CSARRQGREQYF
TRBD1	.	TRBV12-3/TRBV12-4	TRBJ2-5	TGTGCCAGCAAAAGGGACAGCCAAGAGACCCAGTACTTC	CASKRDSQETQYF
.	few	TRBV4-2	TRBJ1-4	TGTGCCAGCAAGGACCAGGGAAGCGAAAAACTGTTTTTT	CASKDQGSEKLFF
TRBD1	.	TRBV6-1	TRBJ2-6	TGTGCCAGCAGATCACTAGGACAGGGGCCCTCTGGGGCCAACGTCCTGACTTTC	CASRSLGQGPSGANVLTF
TRBD1	few	TRBV5-1	TRBJ2-5	TGCGCCAGCAGCCCTACCGGGACAGCTTACCAAGAGACCCAGTACTTC	CASSPTGTAYQETQYF
.	.	TRBV6-2/TRBV6-3	TRBJ2-1	TGTGCCAGCAGTCACCCAGGGATTGAGCAGTTCTTC	CASSHPGIEQFF
TRBD2	few	TRBV5-1	TRBJ2-7	TGCGCCAGCAGCTTGGATGGACTAGCGGGAGTTGACGAGCAGTACTTC	CASSLDGLAGVDEQYF
TRBD2	.	TRBV6-2/TRBV6-3	TRBJ2-7	TGTGCCAGCAGGGGACTAGCGGGAGACGAGCAGTACTTC	CASRGLAGDEQYF
.	.	TRBV29-1	TRBJ1-1	TGCAGCGTCCAATCTACCTCGAACACTGAAGCTTTCTTT	CSVQSTSNTEAFF
TRBD2	few	TRBV20-1	TRBJ2-7	TGCAGTGCTAGTGGGGCTAGCGGGAGATTCACCTACGAGCAGTACTTC	CSASGASGRFTYEQYF
.	.	TRBV14	TRBJ2-5	TGTGCCAGCAGCCAAGATCGGCTCCGGCCGAAGAAAGAGACCCAGTACTTC	CASSQDRLRPKKETQYF
.	many	TRBV6-2/TRBV6-3	TRBJ2-7	TGTGCCAGCGCAAAAAGAGGACGCGGATATACCGAGCAGTACTTC	CASAKRGRGYTEQYF
.	few	TRBV15	TRBJ2-7	TGTGCCACCAGCAGGGGAGGTTTGGGGGGTGAGCAGTACTTC	CATSRGGLGGEQYF
TRBD1	.	TRBV2	TRBJ2-3	TGTGCCGGTACTACCGGGACAGGCACAGATACGCAGTATTTT	CAGTTGTGTDTQYF
.	few	TRBV10-3	TRBJ1-6	TGTGCCGTTGGACGTCCTAATTCACCCCTCCACTTT	CAVGRPNSPLHF
.	.	TRBV29-1	TRBJ2-1	TGCAGCGTTGAAGACCCCAAGACAGATTTCTACAATGAGCAGTTCTTC	CSVEDPKTDFYNEQFF
.	.	TRBV7-2	TRBJ2-5	TGTGCCAGCAGCTGGGGGGACGGAGGGACCCAGTACTTC	CASSWGDGGTQYF
.	few	TRBV2	TRBJ2-1	TGTGCCAGCAGTTCAACCGGGACATCGCTAGGCAATGAGCAGTTCTTC	CASSSTGTSLGNEQFF
.	.	TRBV6-2/TRBV6-3	TRBJ2-7	TGTGCCAGCCGGGGACCGCTGAACTACGAGCAGTACTTC	CASRGPLNYEQYF
TRBD2	.	TRBV5-5	TRBJ2-1	TGTGCCAGCAGCTTGCTGGCTAGCGGGACCTACAATGAGCAGTTCTTC	CASSLLASGTYNEQFF
TRBD2	.	TRBV29-1	TRBJ2-7	TGCAGCGTTGTATTGACTAGCGGGACGTACGAGCAGTACTTC	CSVVLTSGTYEQYF
.	many	TRBV7-8	TRBJ2-1	TGTGCCAGCAGCTTCGAGTGGATAGCGGATGAGCAGTTCTTC	CASSFEWIADEQFF
.	few	TRBV10-1	TRBJ2-3	TGCGCCAGCAGTGCGAGGACCACCTTAGATACGCAGTATTTT	CASSARTTLDTQYF
.	.	TRBV3-1	TRBJ1-1	TGTGCCAGCAGCCAAGGGAGCACTGAAGCTTTCTTT	CASSQGSTEAFF
.	many	TRBV29-1	TRBJ2-6	TGCAGCGCTCAACAGGGAAGCTCTGGGGCCAACGTCCTGACTTTC	CSAQQGSSGANVLTF
TRBD1	.	TRBV5-4	TRBJ2-3	TGTGCCAGCAGAAGGGACAGCTCTAGCACAGATACGCAGTATTTT	CASRRDSSSTDTQYF
.	.	TRBV9	TRBJ2-5	TGTGCCAGCAAGGGAGGGACAGAAGAGACCCAGTACTTC	CASKGGTEETQYF
.	few	TRBV10-3	TRBJ2-1	TGTGCCATCAGTGAGCGGAGCTATGAGCAGTTCTTC	CAISERSYEQFF
TRBD2	.	TRBV20-1	TRBJ2-5	TGCAGTGCTCGACCCCCGAGCGGGAGTCCGGGGGGAGAGACCCAGTACTTC	CSARPPSGSPGGETQYF
TRBD2	few	TRBV4-2	TRBJ2-7	TGTGCCAGCAGCCAAGGAGGTACTAGCGGCTACGAGCAGTACTTC	CASSQGGTSGYEQYF
.	.	TRBV12-3/TRBV12-4	TRBJ2-1	TGTGCCACCTCATATGGGGGGCTCAACGATGAGCAGTTCTTC	CATSYGGLNDEQFF
TRBD2	.	TRBV6-2/TRBV6-3	TRBJ2-7	TGTGCCAGCAGTTACTACCAGCGGGACCCTTACGAGCAGTACTTC	CASSYYQRDPYEQYF
TRBD2	many	TRBV27	TRBJ2-3	TGTGCCAGCAGCCGGGAGGGCCTAACGCAGTATTTT	CASSREGLTQYF
TRBD2	many	TRBV14	TRBJ2-7	TGTGCCAGCAGCCAAGAAGGATGGCGGGAGTCGTACTTC	CASSQEGWRESYF
TRBD2	.	TRBV20-1	TRBJ2-4	TGCAGTGCTAGGGGGCTAGCGGGAGGGTTCAAAAACATTCAGTACTTC	CSARGLAGGFKNIQYF
TRBD2	.	TRBV28	TRBJ2-1	TGTGCCACCTTCCAAGGCGGGGGAGATGAGCAGTTCTTC	CATFQGGGDEQFF
.	few	TRBV20-1	TRBJ2-7	TGCAGTGCCCGACTCGGGACCACAGGGATCTACGAGCAGTACTTC	CSARLGTTGIYEQYF
.	few	TRBV16	TRBJ2-1	TGTGCCAGCAGCCAATCGGGGTGGGAGCAGTTCTTC	CASSQSGWEQFF